Presented here are 24 T cell receptor beta chains from one specimen sequenced in a study of blood T cell repertoires in COVID-19. Clones were sequenced by immunoSEQ multiplex PCR, and TCRdb holds only the in-frame ones, with some missing. The sample includes around 290,000 clones, approximately 86% of them seen just once. Sequencing was carried out using PBMCs or T cells enriched from blood (not recorded which). These receptors were collected from a woman aged 18-29 years who had recovered from COVID-19.

The rearrangement links TRBV5-4 to TRBJ2-5; TRBD1 aligns across 9 bases. Germline CDR1 reads SGHNT; CDR2 reads YYREEE (reference sequence). J gave up 3 bases and V 4 bases, and 13 bases lay outside the gene matches. This CDR3 is built from 17 residues. CDR3 amino acids: CASSPEPRQGGKETQYF. For the CDR3, the DNA is TGTGCCAGCAGCCCGGAACCCCGACAGGGGGGGAAAGAGACCCAGTACTTC.

V and J are TRBV5-6 and TRBJ1-6; no clear D gene. CDR1 SGHDT and CDR2 YYEEEE come from the germline V gene. Trimming cost V 7 bases and J 0 bases, with 11 bases left between them. This CDR3 contains 15 residues. The CDR3 protein is CASHTVSSYNSPLHF. CDR3 DNA sequence: TGTGCCAGCCATACAGTCAGCTCCTATAATTCACCCCTCCACTTT.

The CDR3 loop reads CASSEALPGAGYEQYF. CDR3 DNA: TGTGCCAGCAGTGAAGCGCTTCCAGGGGCGGGCTACGAGCAGTACTTC. The chain combines TRBV6-1 with TRBJ2-7; D is possibly TRBD1 (6 bases). Germline V gene data show CDR1 as MNHNS and CDR2 as SASEGT. This CDR3 comprises 16 residues. The V gene lost 0 bases and the J gene lost 3 bases, with 15 bases spanning the gap.

The CDR3 reads CARTRNSGTGGVGTIYF. The CDR3 nucleotides are TGTGCCAGGACTCGGAACTCCGGGACAGGGGGAGTCGGCACCATATATTTT. The chain is built from TRBV5-8 and TRBJ1-3; 11 bases fit TRBD1. The germline V gene encodes CDR1 SGHTS and CDR2 YDEGEE. This CDR3 comprises 17 residues. With V trimmed by 8 bases and J by 9 bases, 19 bases remained unmatched.

V and J are TRBV5-6 and TRBJ2-1; D might be TRBD2 (6 bases). There are 16 residues in the CDR3. V was shortened by 6 bases and J by 5 bases, with 21 bases between the two germline ends. Looked up from germline, CDR1 is SGHDT and CDR2 is YYEEEE. The CDR3 loop reads CASTIGGGGFDNEQFF. In nucleotides, the CDR3 is TGTGCCAGCACCATAGGTGGTGGGGGGTTCGACAATGAGCAGTTCTTC.

The V gene is TRBV6-5, the J gene TRBJ1-2; 8 nucleotides agree with TRBD1. This CDR3 comprises 14 residues. The trim removed 6 bases at V and 7 bases at J, leaving 10 bases unmatched. CDR1 MNHEY and CDR2 SVGAGI come from the germline V gene. CDR3 nucleotides: TGTGCCAGCAGGGGATCAGGGGGCCTGGGTGGCTACACCTTC. This encodes CASRGSGGLGGYTF.

This clone has a handful of counts. CDR3 protein: CASSSYRDSGQPQHF. CDR3 nucleotides: TGTGCCAGCAGCTCCTACCGGGATTCGGGTCAGCCCCAGCATTTT. V usage is TRBV7-9 and J usage is TRBJ1-5, with no clear D. V lost 4 bases, J lost 6 bases, and 16 bases lay in between. CDR3 length: 15 residues. Germline values: CDR1 SEHNR, CDR2 FQNEAQ (reference sequence).

J is TRBJ1-5 and V is TRBV5-1; possibly TRBD1 for D (5 bases). CDR3 length: 13 amino acids. Trimming stripped 1 base from V and 6 bases from J, with 8 bases between. In germline, CDR1 is SGHRS, CDR2 YFSETQ. The CDR3 coding sequence is TGCGCCAGCAGCTTGAGGAGGGGTCAGCCCCAGCATTTT. Amino acid sequence: CASSLRRGQPQHF.

The gene calls are TRBV27 and TRBJ2-1; 8 positions agree with TRBD2. CDR3 length: 16 residues. Germline V gene data show CDR1 as MNHEY and CDR2 as SMNVEV (reference sequence). The junction had 4 bases not matched to a gene; V was cut back by 1 base and J by 2 bases. The CDR3 sequence: CASSLLASGPYNEQFF. CDR3 DNA sequence: TGTGCCAGCAGTTTATTGGCTAGCGGGCCCTACAATGAGCAGTTCTTC.

CDR3 amino acids: CSASKGAPNYGYTF. CDR3 in DNA: TGCAGTGCTAGTAAAGGGGCTCCGAACTATGGCTACACCTTC. The chain couples TRBV20-1 to TRBJ1-2; D is possibly TRBD1 (5 bases). V was shortened by 3 bases and J by 2 bases, with 13 bases between the two germline ends. In germline, CDR1 is DFQATT, CDR2 SNEGSKA (reference sequence). The CDR3 is 14 residues long.

This chain connects TRBV28 to TRBJ2-7; 7 bases are a match to TRBD2. There are 15 residues in the CDR3. The germline V gene has CDR1 MDHEN and CDR2 SYDVKM. With V trimmed by 4 bases and J by 0 bases, 6 bases remained unmatched. The CDR3 sequence is CASSSLAASSYEQYF. CDR3 in DNA: TGTGCCAGCAGTTCGCTAGCGGCAAGCTCCTACGAGCAGTACTTC.

The V and J genes are TRBV2 and TRBJ2-2, with 9 positions matching TRBD2. V shed 7 bases and J 4 bases; nucleotides not matched to a gene: 10. In germline, CDR1 is SNHLY, CDR2 FYNNEI. This CDR3 comprises 16 residues. This CDR3 reads CASTQMLAGVTGELFF. The CDR3 nucleotides are TGTGCCAGCACCCAAATGTTAGCGGGAGTCACCGGGGAGCTGTTTTTT.

This sequence joins TRBV6-2 or TRBV6-3 and TRBJ1-5; 8 bases map to TRBD1. Germline V gene sequence: CDR1 MNHEY, CDR2 SVGEGT. CDR3 length: 15 residues. Germline trimming cut 5 bases from V and 3 bases from J; bases unmatched to any gene: 6. CDR3 in DNA: TGTGCCAGCAGTCGTGGACAGGGCATCAATCAGCCCCAGCATTTT. Amino acids: CASSRGQGINQPQHF.

In this sample, this clone turned up once. The V call is TRBV27, the J call TRBJ2-3, with 11 bases aligning to TRBD2. The CDR3 runs to 16 residues. Germline CDR1 and CDR2: MNHEY and SMNVEV (reference sequence). Trimming cost V 5 bases and J 0 bases; bases outside gene matches: 4. CDR3 protein: CASSPRTSGSTDTQYF. CDR3 sequence (DNA): TGTGCCAGCAGTCCACGGACTAGCGGGAGCACAGATACGCAGTATTTT.

This sequence joins TRBV3-1 (or the pseudogene TRBV3-2) and TRBJ2-7; D is possibly TRBD2 (5 bases). V lost 4 bases, J lost 4 bases, and 17 bases lay in between. This CDR3 is built from 15 residues. The germline CDR1 and CDR2 sequences are LGHDT and YNNKEL (reference sequence). CDR3 in amino acids: CASSPTALVFYEQYF. In DNA form, the CDR3 reads TGTGCCAGCAGCCCCACGGCACTAGTATTTTACGAGCAGTACTTC.

This clone was counted a single time. The genes are TRBV19 and TRBJ2-6, with 7 bases identical to TRBD2. There are 16 residues in the CDR3. J gave up 3 bases and V 6 bases, and 8 bases lay outside the gene matches. CDR1 is LNHDA and CDR2 is SQIVND in the germline V gene (reference sequence). CDR3 loop: CASSWTSLSGANVLTF. For the CDR3, the DNA is TGTGCCAGTAGCTGGACTAGTCTAAGTGGGGCCAACGTCCTGACTTTC.

V usage is TRBV25-1 and J usage is TRBJ1-2, with D tentatively TRBD1 (6 bases). Germline-derived CDR1 and CDR2 are MGHDK and SYGVNS. The length of the CDR3 is 14 residues. Trimming stripped 1 base from V and 6 bases from J, with 12 bases between. For the CDR3, the DNA is TGTGCCAGCAGTGAATTATCTGCAGGGGATGGCTACACCTTC. Protein: CASSELSAGDGYTF.

Concerning this clone: Other DNA sequences in this specimen translate into the identical CDR3. The chain employs TRBV4-2 and TRBJ2-1, with TRBD2 identical over 13 bases. V gave up 3 bases and J gave up 4 bases; unmatched junction bases: 0. The CDR3 sequence is 15 residues long. The germline gives CDR1 LGHNA, CDR2 YNFKEQ. The CDR3 reads CASSQGLAGYNEQFF. The DNA of the CDR3 is TGTGCCAGCAGCCAGGGACTAGCGGGATACAATGAGCAGTTCTTC.

The chain employs TRBV3-1 (or the pseudogene TRBV3-2) and TRBJ1-5; 8 positions match TRBD1. The germline gives CDR1 LGHDT, CDR2 YNNKEL (reference sequence). Germline trimming cut 3 bases from V and 6 bases from J; bases unmatched to any gene: 4. This CDR3 region has 14 residues. Written as DNA, the CDR3 is TGTGCCAGCAGCCAGACAGGGGAGGTTCAGCCCCAGCATTTT. Its translation: CASSQTGEVQPQHF.

The V and J genes are TRBV7-2 and TRBJ1-2; D is possibly TRBD1 (6 bases). Trimming removed 1 base at V and 1 base at J, with 22 bases between. This CDR3 contains 19 residues. CDR1 and CDR2 from the germline V gene are SGHTA and FQGNSA. The CDR3 DNA follows: TGTGCCAGCAGCTTAGTTTGGCGCTTTTCGGACAGCTTTAACTATGGCTACACCTTC. It is translated as CASSLVWRFSDSFNYGYTF.

This rearrangement joins TRBV13 to TRBJ2-2; tentative D call: TRBD2 (6 bases). This CDR3 has 16 amino acids. Germline CDR1 is PRHDT and CDR2 is FYEKMQ (reference sequence). Trimming took off 5 bases at V and 4 bases at J, with 17 bases between the two ends. The CDR3 region is CASSTYTGGSTGELFF. The CDR3 DNA sequence: TGTGCCAGCAGCACCTACACCGGGGGTAGCACCGGGGAGCTGTTTTTT.

The chain employs TRBV7-9 and TRBJ1-5; D may be TRBD1 (5 bases). The V and J ends lost 5 bases and 7 bases respectively, with 12 bases between them. CDR1 is SEHNR and CDR2 is FQNEAQ in the germline V gene (reference sequence). The CDR3 is 13 residues long. CDR3 amino acids: CASSGGGWQPQHF. The CDR3 DNA follows: TGTGCCAGCAGCGGCGGGGGTTGGCAGCCCCAGCATTTT.

This clone was detected once. V gene TRBV25-1 combines with J gene TRBJ2-3; a weak D match, TRBD2 (5 bases). The CDR3 totals 12 residues. Per the germline V gene, CDR1 is MGHDK and CDR2 is SYGVNS. V shed 6 bases and J shed 1 base, with 5 bases lying between them. As DNA, the CDR3 is TGTGCCAGCAGGCGGGGCACAGATACGCAGTATTTT. Translating gives CASRRGTDTQYF.

This sequence joins TRBV6-5 and TRBJ1-1, with D perhaps TRBD1 (5 bases). The CDR3 has 14 residues. CDR1 is MNHEY, CDR2 SVGAGI, per germline. V was cut by 4 bases and J by 6 bases, with 15 bases left in between. CDR3 coding DNA: TGTGCCAGCAGTTTAAGGAAGGGGCACGCTGAAGCTTTCTTT. This gives the protein CASSLRKGHAEAFF.